The clone carrying this T cell receptor beta chain was seen ten or more times. Its antigen is still unknown. Germline values: CDR1 LGHNT, CDR2 FRNRAP. This CDR3 is built from 16 residues. Losses at the gene ends were 6 bases for V and 5 bases for J; bases not matched to a gene: 15. The source of the sample is a study of neurological immune-mediated disorders. Study summary: In a group of 34 multiple sclerosis patients, roughly 30 had the relapsing-remitting type and 3 had the secondary progressive type. Study outcomes and limitations: The greatest TCR clonal expansion occurred in HTLV-1-associated myelopathy and the least in multiple sclerosis, which fell below healthy controls.

The unsorted libraries were made from 2 million PBMCs kept at -80 C. The cDNA came from 5'RACE with 10-nucleotide random UMIs. TCRdb processed the 5' RACE reads anew with MiXCR; each CDR3 protein has one entry. The sample contains about 62,000 distinct CDR3 sequences, 3.5% to 4.5% of which appear only once. The chain couples TRBV12-5 to TRBJ2-5, with TRBD2 identical over 7 bases. The sample taken for sequencing was PBMCs. The receptor was derived from a woman between 50 and 59 years old with multiple sclerosis. CDR3 nucleotide sequence: TGTGCTAGTGGCGCCGTCGCGGGAGACCCCGGGGAGACCCAGTACTTC. Protein: CASGAVAGDPGETQYF.